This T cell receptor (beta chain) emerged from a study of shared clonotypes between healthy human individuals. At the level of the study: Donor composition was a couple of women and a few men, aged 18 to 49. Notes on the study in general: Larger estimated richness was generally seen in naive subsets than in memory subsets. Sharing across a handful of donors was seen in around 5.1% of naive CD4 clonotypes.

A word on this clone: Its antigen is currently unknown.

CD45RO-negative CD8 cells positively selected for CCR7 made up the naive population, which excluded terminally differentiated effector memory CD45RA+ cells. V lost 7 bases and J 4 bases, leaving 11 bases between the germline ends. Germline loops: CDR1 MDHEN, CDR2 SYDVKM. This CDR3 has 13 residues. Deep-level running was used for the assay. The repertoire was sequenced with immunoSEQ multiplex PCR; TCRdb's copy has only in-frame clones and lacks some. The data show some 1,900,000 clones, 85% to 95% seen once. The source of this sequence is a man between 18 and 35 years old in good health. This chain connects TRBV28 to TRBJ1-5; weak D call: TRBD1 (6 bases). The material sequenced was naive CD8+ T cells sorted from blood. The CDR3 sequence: CASTPTGNQPQHF. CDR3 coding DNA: TGTGCCAGCACCCCGACAGGAAATCAGCCCCAGCATTTT.